This TCR beta chain emerged from a study of cytomegalovirus exposure and HLA in healthy donors. Study as a whole: A later analysis reported the 100 to 150 validation repertoires used the same platform as the approximately 700 first-cohort repertoires. General observations from the study: A few chains tied to CMV proved CMV antigen-specific in vitro. The study flagged some 180 TCR beta chains as cytomegalovirus-associated. Some public TCRs appeared in many individuals, while most sequences were rare.

Regarding this clone: Its target is not known.

This table comes from immunoSEQ multiplex PCR, and its TCRdb copy is limited to in-frame clones, with some not included. The profile shows over 150,000 clones, roughly 86% of them singletons. This CDR3 is built from 14 residues. J lost 2 bases, V lost 6 bases, and 7 bases had no gene match. Per germline, CDR1 LNHDA and CDR2 SQIVND (reference sequence). This clonotype was sampled from a man aged 18 to 30 in good health and CMV-seropositive. The specimen sequenced was PBMCs. The V call is TRBV19, the J call TRBJ2-7; 7 nucleotides match TRBD1. The CDR3 DNA follows: TGTGCCAGTAGCCCCGGACAGGTTACCTACGAGCAGTACTTC. Protein: CASSPGQVTYEQYF.